The 25 T cell receptor beta chains given below trace back to one sample, sequenced in a study of T-cell memory formation after mild COVID-19 (dated by TCRdb to the early 2020s). Receptor amplification or capture employed 5' RACE. TCRdb shows the sequencer as Illumina NovaSeq 6000. TCRdb reworked the public reads: Q25 trimming with fastp, MiXCR clone assembly, productive beta chains retained. Rows are unified per CDR3 protein, each entry keeping the most common DNA and genes. The sample records 45,000 to 55,000 distinct CDR3 sequences, about 7% of which are singletons. Of the sample, 1.4% is held by the ten largest clones. The sequenced sample consisted of PBMCs or a T cell subset sorted from them (not recorded which). The receptors were sampled from a man between 18 and 35 years old who had mild COVID-19 (a few samples of this study predate the infection). The sample titles of this study are shuffled in the database, so cell type and time point are left out; the donor was told from shared clones.

This chain uses TRBV28 with TRBJ1-5, with no clear D. CDR3 length: 16 residues. Germline CDR1 is MDHEN and CDR2 is SYDVKM. V was trimmed by 6 bases and J by 0 bases, leaving 15 bases between them. CDR3 residues: CASSPDPGYSNQPQHF. CDR3 nucleotides: TGTGCCAGCAGCCCCGACCCGGGATATAGCAATCAGCCCCAGCATTTT.

In this sample, this clonotype turned up a few times. The chain employs TRBV7-9 and TRBJ2-2; 14 nucleotides align to TRBD2. The V and J ends lost 5 bases and 2 bases, in that order; junction bases with no gene match: 4. CDR3 length: 17 amino acids. From germline, CDR1 is SEHNR and CDR2 FQNEAQ (reference sequence). The CDR3 region is CASSLGTSGGNTGELFF. CDR3 DNA: TGTGCCAGCAGCCTCGGGACTAGCGGGGGAAACACCGGGGAGCTGTTTTTT.

This clonotype occurred many times. The gene calls are TRBV5-1 and TRBJ2-7; D is undetermined. V was shortened by 0 bases and J by 0 bases, with 7 bases between the two germline ends. The CDR3 covers 14 residues. CDR1 and CDR2 from the germline V gene are SGHRS and YFSETQ. This CDR3 reads CASSLDKSSYEQYF. DNA of the CDR3: TGCGCCAGCAGCTTGGACAAGAGCTCCTACGAGCAGTACTTC. The full variable domain, completed using reference TRBV5-1 and TRBJ2-7, is KAGVTQTPRYLIKTRGQQVTLSCSPISGHRSVSWYQQTPGQGLQFLFEYFSETQRNKGNFPGRFSGRQFSNSRSEMNVSTLELGDSALYLCASSLDKSSYEQYFGPGTRLTVT.

Note on this clonotype: A much larger clone lies a single base off, so this may be a read error. The chain is built from TRBV12-3 or TRBV12-4 and TRBJ2-1; D not resolved. The CDR3 runs 16 residues. This CDR3 reads CASSLAGRPSRNEQLF. DNA for the CDR3: TGTGCCAGCAGTTTAGCCGGACGTCCCTCGCGGAATGAGCAGTTATTC.

The chain uses TRBV7-9 and TRBJ1-6; D not certain. The V gene lost 5 bases and the J gene lost 5 bases, with 13 bases spanning the gap. CDR1 is SEHNR, CDR2 FQNEAQ, per germline (reference sequence). The CDR3 has 15 residues. Here the CDR3 DNA reads TGTGCCAGCAGCCCTGGGAGGGCGGATAATTCACCCCTCCACTTT. Residues: CASSPGRADNSPLHF.

This clonotype was detected only a few times. The chain recombines TRBV12-3 or TRBV12-4 with TRBJ1-2; TRBD1 matches at 9 bases. The V segment lost 4 bases and the J segment 5 bases; nucleotides outside the gene matches: 8. The CDR3 runs to 15 residues. CDR3 loop: CASSSLGQGSYGYTF. The CDR3 DNA sequence: TGTGCCAGCAGTTCACTGGGACAGGGTTCTTATGGCTACACCTTC.

The rearrangement links TRBV7-2 to TRBJ2-1, with TRBD1 as a possible D gene (5 bases). The CDR3 length is 15 residues. CDR1 is SGHTA, CDR2 FQGNSA, per germline. The germline V and J ends were trimmed by 3 bases and 5 bases, with 14 bases remaining between them. The CDR3 loop is CASSFPRGYDNEQFF. As DNA, the CDR3 is TGTGCCAGCAGCTTCCCAAGGGGTTACGACAATGAGCAGTTCTTC.

This clonotype has only a few counts. The chain carries TRBV6-5 and TRBJ1-5; the D gene is possibly TRBD1 (5 bases). Germline V lookup: CDR1 MNHEY, CDR2 SVGAGI. The CDR3 totals 13 residues. V lost 6 bases and J 11 bases, leaving 17 bases between the germline ends. CDR3 in amino acids: CASSQTVGGAQHF. For the CDR3, the DNA is TGTGCCAGCAGCCAGACAGTCGGAGGGGCCCAGCATTTT.

This clonotype was counted ten times or more. The chain carries TRBV6-2 or TRBV6-3 and TRBJ1-1; D possibly corresponds to TRBD1 (5 bases). The V gene's germline CDR1 is MNHEY and CDR2 SVGEGT. The CDR3 has 12 residues. V was pared by 6 bases and J by 8 bases, with 13 bases between. The CDR3 DNA sequence: TGTGCCAGCAGATCGACAGTCTTCGAAGCTTTCTTT. Its translation: CASRSTVFEAFF.

This sequence joins TRBV4-3 and TRBJ1-6, with 7 nucleotides matching TRBD1. Germline assignment: CDR1 LGHNA and CDR2 YSLEER. V gave up 0 bases and J gave up 5 bases; unmatched junction bases: 10. The CDR3 is made up of 18 amino acids. CDR3 DNA: TGCGCCAGCAGCCAAGAGCGGCAGGGGGTAGGGAATAATTCACCCCTCCACTTT. Its protein product is CASSQERQGVGNNSPLHF.

This clonotype has a handful of counts. The chain couples TRBV3-2 to TRBJ2-1; the table's D call, TRBD1, has no DNA check behind it. TRBV3-2 is classified as a pseudogene. The CDR3 totals 16 residues. The CDR3 sequence is CASSQSRGGAYNEQFF. As DNA, the CDR3 is TGTGCCAGCAGCCAGTCCCGTGGTGGGGCCTACAATGAGCAGTTCTTC.

V gene TRBV20-1 combines with J gene TRBJ1-1; D is possibly TRBD1 (5 bases). The CDR3 totals 12 residues. V shed 0 bases and J shed 5 bases, with 7 bases lying between them. Germline loops: CDR1 DFQATT, CDR2 SNEGSKA (reference sequence). CDR3 region: CSAREGGTEAFF. As DNA, the CDR3 is TGCAGTGCTAGAGAGGGGGGGACTGAAGCTTTCTTT.

J is TRBJ2-3 and V is TRBV4-2, with D possibly being TRBD1 (5 bases). The CDR3 totals 16 residues. Trimming took off 0 bases at V and 4 bases at J, with 14 bases between the two ends. The germline V gene has CDR1 LGHNA and CDR2 YNFKEQ. The CDR3 nucleotides read TGTGCCAGCAGCCAAGACTTGGGGCGCCGGGCAGATACGCAGTATTTT. Protein: CASSQDLGRRADTQYF.

The table lists this clonotype with many counts. This chain connects TRBV24-1 to TRBJ2-5, with a possible D match to TRBD1 (5 bases). Trimming cost V 7 bases and J 1 base, with 12 bases left between them. CDR1 is KGHDR, CDR2 SFDVKD, per germline. This CDR3 is 14 amino acids long. CDR3 in DNA: TGTGCCACCAGCGCTGCAGGGTCCCAAGAGACCCAGTACTTC. It encodes CATSAAGSQETQYF.

This clonotype was counted many times. The chain has TRBV7-2 and TRBJ2-3; no clear D. The V and J ends lost 5 bases and 2 bases respectively, with 14 bases between them. The germline V gene encodes CDR1 SGHTA and CDR2 FQGNSA. The CDR3 is 15 residues long. The CDR3 loop reads CASSEAPGSTDTQYF. Here the CDR3 DNA reads TGTGCCAGCAGCGAAGCGCCCGGATCCACAGATACGCAGTATTTT.

This clonotype was observed at least ten times. CDR3: CASSPLQGSETQYF. The CDR3 DNA follows: TGTGCCAGCAGCCCGCTTCAGGGTAGCGAGACCCAGTACTTC. The V and J genes are TRBV7-9 and TRBJ2-5; tentatively, D is TRBD1 (5 bases). The CDR3 totals 14 residues. With 5 bases removed from V and 5 bases from J, the gap between germline ends came to 15 bases. Germline V gives CDR1 SEHNR, CDR2 FQNEAQ (reference sequence).

V gene TRBV21-1 combines with J gene TRBJ2-1; TRBD1 reflects the table's D call only, with no check against the DNA. TRBV21-1 constitutes a pseudogene. This CDR3 spans 16 amino acids. The CDR3 bases are TGTGCCAGCAGCCCTCCGGGACAGGCCCCGGATAACGAGCAGTTCTTC. Translation gives CASSPPGQAPDNEQFF.

The gene calls are TRBV7-3 and TRBJ2-1; D is ambiguous. The CDR3 consists of 15 residues. In germline, CDR1 is SGHTA, CDR2 FQGTGA. Trimming took off 2 bases at V and 5 bases at J, with 13 bases between the two ends. CDR3 protein: CASSLLGNRDNEQFF. DNA for the CDR3: TGTGCCAGCAGCTTATTGGGAAATCGGGACAATGAGCAGTTCTTC.

This clonotype was picked up a small number of times. The chain has TRBV5-1 and TRBJ2-3; no clear D. This CDR3 is built from 14 residues. Trimming stripped 4 bases from V and 5 bases from J, with 14 bases between. Germline V lookup: CDR1 SGHRS, CDR2 YFSETQ. In DNA form, the CDR3 reads TGCGCCAGCAGCCTGGCAGCCCACCAAGATACGCAGTATTTT. Translated, it gives CASSLAAHQDTQYF.

This clonotype was seen a handful of times. The chain joins TRBV2 to TRBJ2-1; TRBD1 matches 7 bases. After removal of 4 bases from V and 4 bases from J, the junction contained 4 bases not matched to a gene. The length of the CDR3 is 14 residues. The V gene's germline CDR1 is SNHLY and CDR2 FYNNEI. CDR3 sequence (DNA): TGTGCCAGCAGTGCTGACAGGGCTTACAATGAGCAGTTCTTC. Protein: CASSADRAYNEQFF.

This chain joins TRBV24-1 and TRBJ2-7, with TRBD1 identical over 12 bases. Germline V gene data show CDR1 as KGHDR and CDR2 as SFDVKD. The CDR3 has 17 residues. Unmatched junction bases numbered 9, after V lost 7 bases and J lost 0 bases. The CDR3 coding sequence is TGTGCCACCAGCGAGGGACAGGGGGCCGCTAACTCCTACGAGCAGTACTTC. Translated, it gives CATSEGQGAANSYEQYF.

This clonotype was counted ten times or more. J is TRBJ1-6 and V is TRBV4-1; D is perhaps TRBD1 (6 bases). This CDR3 contains 15 residues. Per germline, CDR1 MGHRA and CDR2 YSYEKL. Trimming stripped 0 bases from V and 8 bases from J, with 11 bases between. As DNA, the CDR3 is TGCGCCAGCAGCCAAGAGGTGACAGGAGATTCACCCCTCCACTTT. Protein product: CASSQEVTGDSPLHF.

This clonotype was observed at least ten times. J is TRBJ2-5 and V is TRBV7-9; no clear D. Germline V gene data show CDR1 as SEHNR and CDR2 as FQNEAQ (reference sequence). V lost 4 bases and J lost 2, with 8 bases in between. The CDR3 totals 13 residues. The CDR3 DNA reads TGTGCCAGCAGCTCGACAAGTCAAGAGACCCAGTACTTC. Its translation: CASSSTSQETQYF.

This clonotype was observed a few times. The V call is TRBV7-2, the J call TRBJ1-5; D uncertain. The length of the CDR3 is 14 residues. In germline, CDR1 is SGHTA, CDR2 FQGNSA. Trimming left V 1 base short and J 0 bases short, with 4 bases between. This CDR3 reads CASSLDRSNQPQHF. CDR3 nucleotides: TGTGCCAGCAGCTTAGATCGTAGCAATCAGCCCCAGCATTTT.

This clonotype was counted at least ten times. This rearrangement joins TRBV5-1 to TRBJ1-5; maybe TRBD1 (6 bases). The CDR3 totals 15 residues. Germline V gives CDR1 SGHRS, CDR2 YFSETQ. The V and J ends lost 4 bases and 7 bases respectively, with 18 bases between them. CDR3 DNA: TGCGCCAGCAGCGTCGGTCCAGGGGTCGGCCAGCCCCAGCATTTT. Protein sequence: CASSVGPGVGQPQHF. Based on the CDR3 plus reference TRBV5-1 and TRBJ1-5, the full variable domain is KAGVTQTPRYLIKTRGQQVTLSCSPISGHRSVSWYQQTPGQGLQFLFEYFSETQRNKGNFPGRFSGRQFSNSRSEMNVSTLELGDSALYLCASSVGPGVGQPQHFGDGTRLSIL.